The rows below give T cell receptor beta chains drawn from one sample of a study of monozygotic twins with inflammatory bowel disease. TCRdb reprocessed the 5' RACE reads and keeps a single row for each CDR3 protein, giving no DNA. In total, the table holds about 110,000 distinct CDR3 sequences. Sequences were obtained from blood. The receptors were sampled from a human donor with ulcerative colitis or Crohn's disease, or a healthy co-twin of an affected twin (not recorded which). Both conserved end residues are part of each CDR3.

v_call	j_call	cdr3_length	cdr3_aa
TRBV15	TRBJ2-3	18	CATSRELAGGLTSDTQYF
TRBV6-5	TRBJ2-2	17	CASSYSSQLANTGELFF
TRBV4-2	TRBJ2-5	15	CASSRTGTGQETQYF
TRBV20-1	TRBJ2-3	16	CSARRLAGASTDTQYF
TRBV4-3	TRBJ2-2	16	CASSQVANRVTGELFF
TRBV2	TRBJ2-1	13	CASSGEWGYEQFF
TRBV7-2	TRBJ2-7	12	CASSFKRNEQYF
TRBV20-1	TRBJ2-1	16	CSARRPGQGSYNEQFF
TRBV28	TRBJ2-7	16	CASTKKGLDGIYEQYF
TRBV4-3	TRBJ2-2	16	CASSQDRGVNTGELFF
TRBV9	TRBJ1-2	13	CASSIGGVDGYTF
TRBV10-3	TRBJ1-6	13	CAITEDGNSPLHF
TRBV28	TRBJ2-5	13	CASTLLNQETQYF
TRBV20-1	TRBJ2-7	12	CSARRTDYEQYF
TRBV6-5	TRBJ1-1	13	CASRRNKDTEAFF